This T cell receptor beta chain was retrieved from a study of cytomegalovirus exposure and HLA in healthy donors. As regards this clone: Antigen specificity is unknown.

General study points: The listing of 150 to 200 TCR beta chains classed them as cytomegalovirus-associated.

The germline gives CDR1 LGHNA, CDR2 YSLEER. The V gene end was trimmed by 0 bases and the J gene end by 1 base; junction bases not matched to a gene: 9. This CDR3 comprises 18 residues. The table came from immunoSEQ multiplex PCR; TCRdb's copy has only in-frame clones and leaves some out. The sample lists 130,000 or so clones; under 90% were seen once. V gene TRBV4-3 combines with J gene TRBJ1-5; 7 nucleotides match TRBD1. The sequence was collected from a man younger than 40 in good health and CMV-seronegative. Sequencing was performed on PBMCs. Here the CDR3 reads CASSQEPIEQGSNQPQHF. The CDR3 DNA follows: TGCGCCAGCAGCCAAGAACCCATTGAACAGGGGAGCAATCAGCCCCAGCATTTT.